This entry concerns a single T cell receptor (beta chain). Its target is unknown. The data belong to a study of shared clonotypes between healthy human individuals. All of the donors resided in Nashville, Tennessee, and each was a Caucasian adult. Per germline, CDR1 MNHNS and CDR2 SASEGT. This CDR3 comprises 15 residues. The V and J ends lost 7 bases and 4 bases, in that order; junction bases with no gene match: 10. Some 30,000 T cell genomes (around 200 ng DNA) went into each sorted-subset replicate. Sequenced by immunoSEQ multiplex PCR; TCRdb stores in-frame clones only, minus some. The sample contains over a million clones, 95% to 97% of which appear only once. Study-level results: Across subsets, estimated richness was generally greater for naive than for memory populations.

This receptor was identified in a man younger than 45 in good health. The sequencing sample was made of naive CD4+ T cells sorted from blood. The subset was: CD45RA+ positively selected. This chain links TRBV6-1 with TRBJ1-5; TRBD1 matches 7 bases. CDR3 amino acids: CASKTPTGINQPQHF. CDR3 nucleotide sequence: TGTGCCAGCAAGACTCCGACAGGGATAAATCAGCCCCAGCATTTT.